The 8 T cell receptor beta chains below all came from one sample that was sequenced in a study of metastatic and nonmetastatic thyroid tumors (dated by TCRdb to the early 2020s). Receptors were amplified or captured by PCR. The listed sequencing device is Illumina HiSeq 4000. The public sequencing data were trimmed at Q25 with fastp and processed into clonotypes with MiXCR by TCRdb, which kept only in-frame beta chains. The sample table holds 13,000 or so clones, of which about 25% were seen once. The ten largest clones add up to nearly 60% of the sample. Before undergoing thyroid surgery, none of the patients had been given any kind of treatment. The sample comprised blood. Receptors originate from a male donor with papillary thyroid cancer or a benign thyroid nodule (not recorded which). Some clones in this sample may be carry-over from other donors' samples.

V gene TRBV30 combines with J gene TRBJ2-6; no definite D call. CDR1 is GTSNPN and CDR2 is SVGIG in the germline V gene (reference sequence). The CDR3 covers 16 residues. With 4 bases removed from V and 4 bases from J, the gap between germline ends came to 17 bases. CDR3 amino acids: CAWNPTPAAGANVLTF. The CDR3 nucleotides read TGTGCCTGGAATCCAACCCCGGCGGCAGGGGCCAACGTCCTGACTTTC.

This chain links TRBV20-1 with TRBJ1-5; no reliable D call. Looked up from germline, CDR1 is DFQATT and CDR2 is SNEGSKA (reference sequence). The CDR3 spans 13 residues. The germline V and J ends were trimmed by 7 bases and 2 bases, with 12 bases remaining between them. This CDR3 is CSGLVAGNQPQHF. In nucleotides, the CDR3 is TGCAGTGGCCTCGTCGCGGGCAATCAGCCCCAGCATTTT.

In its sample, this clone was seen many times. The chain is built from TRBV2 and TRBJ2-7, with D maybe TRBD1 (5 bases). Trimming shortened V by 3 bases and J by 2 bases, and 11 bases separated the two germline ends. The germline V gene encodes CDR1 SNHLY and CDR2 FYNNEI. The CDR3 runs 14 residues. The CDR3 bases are TGTGCCAGCAGTGAGTGGGCAGGGCCCTACGAGCAGTACTTC. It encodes CASSEWAGPYEQYF.

The CDR3 sequence: CASSTFSGNPTDTQYF. CDR3 nucleotide sequence: TGTGCCAGTAGTACTTTTAGCGGGAACCCCACAGATACGCAGTATTTT. V gene TRBV19 combines with J gene TRBJ2-3; 8 nucleotides align to TRBD2. With 4 bases clipped from V and 2 bases from J, the junction kept 8 bases outside the gene matches. The CDR3 runs to 16 residues. The V gene's germline CDR1 is LNHDA and CDR2 SQIVND (reference sequence).

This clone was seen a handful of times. CDR3 protein: CASSLYTSPQHF. The DNA for the CDR3 is TGTGCCAGCAGCCTATACACCTCACCCCAGCATTTT. V is TRBV12-3 or TRBV12-4 and J is TRBJ1-5; D is unresolved. The CDR3 consists of 12 residues. V lost 6 bases and J lost 10, with 13 bases in between.

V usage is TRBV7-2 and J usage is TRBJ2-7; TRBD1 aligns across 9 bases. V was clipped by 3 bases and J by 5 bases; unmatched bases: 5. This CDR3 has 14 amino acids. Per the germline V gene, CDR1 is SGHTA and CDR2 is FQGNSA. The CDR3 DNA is TGTGCCAGCAGCTTGCGGGGACAGGGCGACGAGCAGTACTTC. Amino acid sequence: CASSLRGQGDEQYF.

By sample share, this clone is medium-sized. The CDR3 coding sequence is TGTGCCAGCAGTGAAGCGCGGGGCTACGAGCAGTACTTC. Encoded protein: CASSEARGYEQYF. This chain uses TRBV6-1 with TRBJ2-7; possible D gene TRBD2, 6 bases. V lost 0 bases to trimming and J lost 3 bases, with 6 bases between them. CDR1 MNHNS and CDR2 SASEGT come from the germline V gene. CDR3 size: 13 residues.

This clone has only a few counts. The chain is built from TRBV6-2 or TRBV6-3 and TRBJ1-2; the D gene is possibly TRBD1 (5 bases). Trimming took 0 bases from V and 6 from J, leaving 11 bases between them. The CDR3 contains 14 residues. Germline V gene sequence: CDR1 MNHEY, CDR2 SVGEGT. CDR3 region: CASSYSPGQNGYTF. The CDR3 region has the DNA TGTGCCAGCAGTTACTCCCCAGGGCAGAATGGCTACACCTTC.